This note documents a single TCR beta chain sequence. Sequenced by immunoSEQ multiplex PCR; TCRdb stores in-frame clones only, minus some. There are around 42,000 clones in the sample; about 82% occur only once, and 59% lies in the top ten. These data originate in a study of blood T cell repertoires in COVID-19. There are 18 residues in the CDR3. V dropped 3 bases and J dropped 5; count of bases not matched to a gene: 13. Germline CDR1 is KGHSH and CDR2 is LQKENI. The sequence was obtained from an older man with acute or convalescent COVID-19. The chain uses TRBV18 and TRBJ2-7; 13 bases agree with TRBD2. Sequenced material: peripheral blood. The CDR3 here is CASSPYAAGTSGTHEQYF. The CDR3 nucleotides are TGTGCCAGCTCACCGTACGCCGCAGGGACTAGCGGGACCCACGAGCAGTACTTC.